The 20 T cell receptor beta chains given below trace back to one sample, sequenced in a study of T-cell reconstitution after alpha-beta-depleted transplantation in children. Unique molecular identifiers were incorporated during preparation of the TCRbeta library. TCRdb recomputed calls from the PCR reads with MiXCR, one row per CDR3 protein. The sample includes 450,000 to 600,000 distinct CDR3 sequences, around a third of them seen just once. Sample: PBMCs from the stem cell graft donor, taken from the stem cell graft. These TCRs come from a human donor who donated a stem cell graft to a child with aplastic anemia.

The CDR3 loop is CSASTEMASNQPQHF. The CDR3 region has the DNA TGCAGTGCTAGTACCGAGATGGCGAGCAATCAGCCCCAGCATTTT. This chain joins TRBV20-1 and TRBJ1-5; D ambiguous. The germline CDR1 and CDR2 sequences are DFQATT and SNEGSKA (reference sequence). The V and J ends lost 3 bases and 1 base respectively, with 13 bases between them. This CDR3 spans 15 amino acids.

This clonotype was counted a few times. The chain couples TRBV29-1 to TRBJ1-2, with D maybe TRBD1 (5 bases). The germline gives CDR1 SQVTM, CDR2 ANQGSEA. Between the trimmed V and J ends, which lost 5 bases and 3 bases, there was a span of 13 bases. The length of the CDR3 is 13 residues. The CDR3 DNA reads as TGCAGCGTTAGGGACGGATATTACTATGGCTACACCTTC. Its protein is CSVRDGYYYGYTF.

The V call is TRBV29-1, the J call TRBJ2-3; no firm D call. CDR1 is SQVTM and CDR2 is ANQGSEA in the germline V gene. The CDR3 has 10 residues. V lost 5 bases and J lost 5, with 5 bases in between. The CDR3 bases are TGCAGCGTTTGGGGAGATACGCAGTATTTT. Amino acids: CSVWGDTQYF.

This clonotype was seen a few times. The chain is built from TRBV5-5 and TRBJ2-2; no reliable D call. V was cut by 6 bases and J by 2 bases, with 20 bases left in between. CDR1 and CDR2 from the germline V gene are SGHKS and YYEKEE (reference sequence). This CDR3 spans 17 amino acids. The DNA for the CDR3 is TGTGCCAGCACCAAACAACCGCCGAGTCCAAACACCGGGGAGCTGTTTTTT. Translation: CASTKQPPSPNTGELFF. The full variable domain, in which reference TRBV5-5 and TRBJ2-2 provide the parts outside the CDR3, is DAGVTQSPTHLIKTRGQQVTLRCSPISGHKSVSWYQQVLGQGPQFIFQYYEKEERGRGNFPDRFSARQFPNYSSELNVNALLLGDSALYLCASTKQPPSPNTGELFFGEGSRLTVL.

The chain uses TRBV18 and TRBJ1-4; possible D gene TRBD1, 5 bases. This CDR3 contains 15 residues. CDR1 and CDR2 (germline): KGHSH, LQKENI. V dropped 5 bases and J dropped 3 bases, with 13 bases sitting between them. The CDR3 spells CASSALLGPNEKLFF. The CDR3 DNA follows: TGTGCCAGCTCAGCCCTACTGGGGCCTAATGAAAAACTGTTTTTT.

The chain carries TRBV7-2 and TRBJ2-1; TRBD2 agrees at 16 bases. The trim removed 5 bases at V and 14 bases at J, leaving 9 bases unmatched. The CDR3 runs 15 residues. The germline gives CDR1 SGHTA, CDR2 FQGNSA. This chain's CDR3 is CASSEGTSGRAAEFF. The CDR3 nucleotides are TGTGCCAGCAGCGAGGGGACTAGCGGGAGGGCCGCGGAGTTCTTC.

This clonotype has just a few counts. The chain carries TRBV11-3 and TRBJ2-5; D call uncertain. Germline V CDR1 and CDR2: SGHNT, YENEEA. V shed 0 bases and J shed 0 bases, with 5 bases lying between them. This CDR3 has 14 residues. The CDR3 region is CASSLDMDQETQYF. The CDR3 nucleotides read TGTGCCAGCAGCTTAGATATGGACCAAGAGACCCAGTACTTC.

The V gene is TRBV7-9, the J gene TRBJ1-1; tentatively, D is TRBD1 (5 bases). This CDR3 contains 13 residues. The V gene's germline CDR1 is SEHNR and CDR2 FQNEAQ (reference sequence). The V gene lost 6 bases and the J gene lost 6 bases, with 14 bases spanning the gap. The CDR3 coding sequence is TGTGCCAGCAGGGAATCAGGGTCCCCTGAAGCTTTCTTT. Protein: CASRESGSPEAFF.

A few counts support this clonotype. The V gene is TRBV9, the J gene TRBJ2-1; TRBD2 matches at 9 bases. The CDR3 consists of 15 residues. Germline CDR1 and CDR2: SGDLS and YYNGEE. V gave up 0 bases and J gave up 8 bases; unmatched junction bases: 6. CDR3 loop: CASSVAGGRAYEQFF. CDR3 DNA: TGTGCCAGCAGCGTAGCCGGCGGGAGGGCCTATGAGCAGTTCTTC.

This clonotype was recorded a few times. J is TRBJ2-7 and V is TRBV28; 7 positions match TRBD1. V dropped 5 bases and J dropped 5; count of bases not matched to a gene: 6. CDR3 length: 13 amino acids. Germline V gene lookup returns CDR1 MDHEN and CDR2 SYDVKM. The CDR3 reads CASSRDRANEQYF. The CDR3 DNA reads TGTGCCAGCAGTCGTGACAGGGCAAACGAGCAGTACTTC.

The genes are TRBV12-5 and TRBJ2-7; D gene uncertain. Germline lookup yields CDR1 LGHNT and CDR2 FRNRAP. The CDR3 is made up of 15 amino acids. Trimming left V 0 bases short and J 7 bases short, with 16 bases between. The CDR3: CASGLVLAHSDEQYF. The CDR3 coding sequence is TGTGCTAGTGGTTTGGTACTGGCGCATTCTGATGAGCAGTACTTC.

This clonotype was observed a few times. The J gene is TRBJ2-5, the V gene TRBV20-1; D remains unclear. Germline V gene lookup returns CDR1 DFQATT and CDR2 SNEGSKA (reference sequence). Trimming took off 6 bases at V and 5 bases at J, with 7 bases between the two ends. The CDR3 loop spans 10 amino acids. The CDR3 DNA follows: TGCAGTGCGGAAGATGAGACCCAGTACTTC. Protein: CSAEDETQYF.

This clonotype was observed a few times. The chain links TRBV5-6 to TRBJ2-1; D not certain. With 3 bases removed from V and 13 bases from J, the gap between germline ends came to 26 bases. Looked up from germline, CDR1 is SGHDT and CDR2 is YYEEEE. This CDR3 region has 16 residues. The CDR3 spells CASSSLAEAYGLGQFF. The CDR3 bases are TGTGCCAGCAGCTCTTTGGCCGAGGCCTATGGGTTGGGCCAGTTCTTC.

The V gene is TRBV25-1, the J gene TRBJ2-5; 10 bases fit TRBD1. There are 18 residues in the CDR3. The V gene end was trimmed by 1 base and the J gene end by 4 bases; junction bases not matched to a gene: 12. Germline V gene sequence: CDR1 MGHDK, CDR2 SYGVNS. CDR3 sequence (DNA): TGTGCCAGCAGTGAATGGGGTGGGGAGACAGGGGGCGGAGAGACCCAGTACTTC. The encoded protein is CASSEWGGETGGGETQYF.

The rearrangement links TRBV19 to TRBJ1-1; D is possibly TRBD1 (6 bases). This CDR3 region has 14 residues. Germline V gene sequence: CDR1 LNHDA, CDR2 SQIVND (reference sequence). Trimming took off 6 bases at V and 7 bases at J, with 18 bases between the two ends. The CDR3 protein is CASSLLTGTGEAFF. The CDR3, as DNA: TGTGCCAGTAGCCTACTGACAGGCACGGGTGAAGCTTTCTTT.

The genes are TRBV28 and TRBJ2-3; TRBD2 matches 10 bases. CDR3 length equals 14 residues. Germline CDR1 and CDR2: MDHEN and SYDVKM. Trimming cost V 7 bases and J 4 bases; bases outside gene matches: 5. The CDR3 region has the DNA TGTGCCAGCACAGCGGGAGGGCCCCCAGATACGCAGTATTTT. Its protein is CASTAGGPPDTQYF.

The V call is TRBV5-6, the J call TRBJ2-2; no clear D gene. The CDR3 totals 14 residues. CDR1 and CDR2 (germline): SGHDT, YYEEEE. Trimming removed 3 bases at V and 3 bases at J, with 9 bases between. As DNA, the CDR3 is TGTGCCAGCAGCTCTATTACCCACACCGGGGAGCTGTTTTTT. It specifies CASSSITHTGELFF.

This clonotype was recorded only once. The CDR3 DNA reads as TGTGCCAGCAGTCCCCCTGGACGGCTCAAGAACACTGAAGCTTTCTTT. Protein sequence: CASSPPGRLKNTEAFF. The J gene is TRBJ1-1, the V gene TRBV12-3 or TRBV12-4; no definite D call. CDR3 length equals 16 residues. V was clipped by 5 bases and J by 1 base, with 17 bases between them.

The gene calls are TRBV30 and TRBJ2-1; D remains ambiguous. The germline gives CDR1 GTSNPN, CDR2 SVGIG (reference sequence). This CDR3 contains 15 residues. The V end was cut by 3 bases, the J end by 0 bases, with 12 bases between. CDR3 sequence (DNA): TGTGCCTGGAGGGTGGGATCCCTCTCCTACAATGAGCAGTTCTTC. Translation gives CAWRVGSLSYNEQFF. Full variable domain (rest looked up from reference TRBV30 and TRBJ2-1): SQTIHQWPATLVQPVGSPLSLECTVEGTSNPNLYWYRQAAGRGLQLLFYSVGIGQISSEVPQNLSASRPQDRQFILSSKKLLLSDSGFYLCAWRVGSLSYNEQFFGPGTRLTVL.

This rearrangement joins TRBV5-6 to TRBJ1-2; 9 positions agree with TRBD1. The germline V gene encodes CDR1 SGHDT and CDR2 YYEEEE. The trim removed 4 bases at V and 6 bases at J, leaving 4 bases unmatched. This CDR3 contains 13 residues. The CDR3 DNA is TGTGCCAGCAGCGATACAGGGGGCAATGGCTACACCTTC. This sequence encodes CASSDTGGNGYTF.